These 23 T cell receptor beta chains came from one sample sequenced in a study of blood T cell repertoires in COVID-19. The method was immunoSEQ multiplex PCR; TCRdb's version includes in-frame clones alone and lacks a portion of them. Seen here are about 46,000 clones, about nine tenths observed once, and the top ten hold 15%. The sample consisted of peripheral blood. The receptors stem from a human donor in a cohort sampled during active COVID-19.

The gene calls are TRBV6-2 or TRBV6-3 and TRBJ2-7; 7 nucleotides agree with TRBD2. The CDR3 totals 15 residues. The junction had 7 bases not matched to a gene; V was cut back by 2 bases and J by 3 bases. Germline V gene sequence: CDR1 MNHEY, CDR2 SVGEGT. CDR3 bases: TGTGCCAGCAGTTACGTATGGGGGGGACTCTACGAGCAGTACTTC. Translated, it gives CASSYVWGGLYEQYF.

This chain uses TRBV7-2 with TRBJ2-7; 8 bases line up with TRBD1. CDR1 SGHTA and CDR2 FQGNSA come from the germline V gene. The CDR3 runs to 15 residues. The V gene end was trimmed by 6 bases and the J gene end by 4 bases; junction bases not matched to a gene: 11. The DNA of the CDR3 is TGTGCCAGCAGTAAAGGCGGGACAGGCGATTACGAGCAGTACTTC. This translates into CASSKGGTGDYEQYF. Together with reference TRBV7-2 and TRBJ2-7, the CDR3 gives the full variable domain: GAGVSQSPSNKVTEKGKDVELRCDPISGHTALYWYRQSLGQGLEFLIYFQGNSAPDKSGLPSDRFSAERTGGSVSTLTIQRTQQEDSAVYLCASSKGGTGDYEQYFGPGTRLTVT.

V usage is TRBV18 and J usage is TRBJ2-1; tentatively, D is TRBD1 (5 bases). The V and J ends lost 0 bases and 7 bases respectively, with 10 bases between them. The germline V gene encodes CDR1 KGHSH and CDR2 LQKENI. This CDR3 is 14 amino acids long. Written as DNA, the CDR3 is TGTGCCAGCTCACCACCCGTGTCAGGGAATGAGCAGTTCTTC. Protein sequence: CASSPPVSGNEQFF.

The gene calls are TRBV6-2 or TRBV6-3 and TRBJ2-3; 11 nucleotides agree with TRBD2. Unmatched junction bases numbered 8, after V lost 5 bases and J lost 7 bases. The CDR3 has 15 residues. Germline-derived CDR1 and CDR2 are MNHEY and SVGEGT. The CDR3 sequence: CASSDSGGAENTQYF. DNA of the CDR3: TGTGCCAGCAGTGATAGCGGGGGGGCTGAGAATACGCAGTATTTT.

The J gene is TRBJ2-7, the V gene TRBV6-1, with D possibly TRBD1 on 6 matching bases. CDR3 size: 16 residues. Trimming took off 2 bases at V and 4 bases at J, with 18 bases between the two ends. Germline CDR1 reads MNHNS; CDR2 reads SASEGT. DNA of the CDR3: TGTGCCAGCAGTGAACAGAAACGGCAGGGGCCATACGAGCAGTACTTC. It is translated as CASSEQKRQGPYEQYF.

This chain uses TRBV7-2 with TRBJ2-2, with D maybe TRBD2 (7 bases). This CDR3 contains 16 residues. V dropped 3 bases and J dropped 9 bases, with 20 bases sitting between them. Germline CDR1 and CDR2: SGHTA and FQGNSA. The CDR3 sequence is CASSLGHGSRGRELFF. As DNA, the CDR3 is TGTGCCAGCAGCTTGGGACACGGTTCGCGGGGGCGGGAGCTGTTTTTT.

The J gene is TRBJ1-1, the V gene TRBV7-9, with 9 bases aligning to TRBD1. Germline V gene data show CDR1 as SEHNR and CDR2 as FQNEAQ (reference sequence). The trim removed 3 bases at V and 3 bases at J, leaving 2 bases unmatched. The CDR3 contains 14 residues. The CDR3 DNA is TGTGCCAGCAGCTTCGGACAGGGGTACACTGAAGCTTTCTTT. Protein sequence: CASSFGQGYTEAFF.

The chain employs TRBV4-3 and TRBJ2-7; D might be TRBD2 (6 bases). Trimming stripped 0 bases from V and 4 bases from J, with 13 bases between. Germline loops: CDR1 LGHNA, CDR2 YSLEER. CDR3 length equals 15 residues. The CDR3 region is CASSQDRRAGYEQYF. The CDR3 region has the DNA TGCGCCAGCAGCCAAGATAGGAGGGCCGGGTACGAGCAGTACTTC.

The chain carries TRBV7-2 and TRBJ1-2, with a tentative D call TRBD1 (5 bases). The germline V and J ends were trimmed by 1 base and 2 bases, with 11 bases remaining between them. The CDR3 has 15 amino acids. Germline CDR1 and CDR2: SGHTA and FQGNSA. The CDR3 sequence is CASSLDNGGNYGYTF. The CDR3 DNA is TGTGCCAGCAGCTTAGATAATGGGGGGAACTATGGCTACACCTTC.

This clone was detected once. The chain combines TRBV18 with TRBJ2-1, with 11 nucleotides matching TRBD1. This CDR3 is 16 amino acids long. V shed 3 bases and J 8 bases; nucleotides not matched to a gene: 9. The germline CDR1 and CDR2 sequences are KGHSH and LQKENI. Here the CDR3 DNA reads TGTGCCAGCTCACCCCCCCGGACAGGGGGCTTTGATGAGCAGTTCTTC. It specifies CASSPPRTGGFDEQFF.

The chain couples TRBV7-8 to TRBJ2-7; D remains ambiguous. V lost 5 bases, J lost 5 bases, and 10 bases lay in between. The CDR3 runs 12 residues. CDR1 SGHVS and CDR2 FQNEAQ come from the germline V gene. The DNA of the CDR3 is TGTGCCAGCAGCCCCCCGCGGAACGAGCAGTACTTC. Translated: CASSPPRNEQYF.

The chain uses TRBV11-2 and TRBJ1-5; D is unclear. CDR1 is SGHAT, CDR2 FQNNGV, per germline. Trimming cost V 6 bases and J 5 bases, with 17 bases left between them. This CDR3 is built from 15 residues. CDR3 protein: CASSPNSLPYQPQHF. The DNA of the CDR3 is TGTGCCAGCAGTCCAAACAGCCTACCTTATCAGCCCCAGCATTTT.

This chain joins TRBV10-3 and TRBJ2-7; a possible D gene is TRBD1 (6 bases). The CDR3 extends over 13 amino acids. V lost 7 bases and J 5 bases, leaving 15 bases between the germline ends. Germline CDR1 reads ENHRY; CDR2 reads SYGVKD. CDR3: CAIKVGARDEQYF. DNA for the CDR3: TGTGCCATCAAGGTGGGGGCGAGGGACGAGCAGTACTTC.

This chain joins TRBV18 and TRBJ1-1; 9 nucleotides match TRBD1. This CDR3 is built from 15 residues. From germline, CDR1 is KGHSH and CDR2 LQKENI. The V segment lost 6 bases and the J segment 1 base; nucleotides outside the gene matches: 6. DNA for the CDR3: TGTGCCAGCTCGTGGCCGGGACAGGGGAACACTGAAGCTTTCTTT. As protein: CASSWPGQGNTEAFF.

The sample holds a few counts of this clone. The V gene is TRBV28, the J gene TRBJ1-5; the match to TRBD1 covers 11 bases. Unmatched junction bases numbered 3, after V lost 2 bases and J lost 3 bases. CDR3 length: 16 residues. Germline CDR1 and CDR2: MDHEN and SYDVKM. The CDR3 coding sequence is TGTGCCAGCAGTTTAGGACAGGGGGCGTCCAATCAGCCCCAGCATTTT. Amino acids: CASSLGQGASNQPQHF.

The genes are TRBV7-8 and TRBJ1-3, with TRBD1 matching 7 bases. The CDR3 is made up of 14 amino acids. CDR1 SGHVS and CDR2 FQNEAQ come from the germline V gene. V lost 5 bases, J lost 4 bases, and 5 bases stayed unmatched. The CDR3: CASSLSTGGNTIYF. The CDR3 region has the DNA TGTGCCAGCAGCCTTTCGACAGGGGGAAACACCATATATTTT.

In its sample, this clone is medium-sized. Mismatch with germline at one junction end may stem from a read error. J is TRBJ2-1 and V is TRBV7-9; TRBD2 aligns across 8 bases. This CDR3 region has 12 residues. Germline-derived CDR1 and CDR2 are SEHNR and FQNEAQ (reference sequence). The CDR3 sequence: CASSSPGSGGLF. The CDR3 nucleotides read TGTGCCAGCAGCTCCCCCGGGAGCGGGGGACTCTTC.

The V and J genes are TRBV12-3 or TRBV12-4 and TRBJ2-7; possible D gene TRBD1, 6 bases. Trimming left V 3 bases short and J 4 bases short, with 10 bases between. The CDR3 length is 13 residues. The CDR3 protein is CASSLGQFYEQYF. Written as DNA, the CDR3 is TGTGCCAGCAGTTTGGGACAATTTTACGAGCAGTACTTC.

The genes are TRBV7-9 and TRBJ2-7; TRBD2 agrees at 11 bases. CDR1 and CDR2 from the germline V gene are SEHNR and FQNEAQ (reference sequence). This CDR3 is built from 17 residues. V gave up 1 base and J gave up 0 bases; unmatched junction bases: 5. The CDR3 here is CASSLVTSGESSYEQYF. CDR3 DNA sequence: TGTGCCAGCAGCTTAGTGACTAGCGGGGAGAGCTCCTACGAGCAGTACTTC.

This chain uses TRBV15 with TRBJ2-7; 11 nucleotides align to TRBD2. Germline CDR1 and CDR2: LNHNV and YYDKDF (reference sequence). This CDR3 is 15 amino acids long. Trimming took 1 base from V and 7 from J; bases not matched to a gene: 6. This chain's CDR3 is CATSRVTSGSREQYF. The CDR3 DNA sequence: TGTGCCACCAGCAGAGTAACTAGCGGGAGTAGGGAGCAGTACTTC.

The CDR3 DNA is TGTGCCAGCAGCCGTGGAACAGGGGGAAATTCACCCCTCCACTTT. Residues: CASSRGTGGNSPLHF. The chain joins TRBV3-1 (or the pseudogene TRBV3-2) to TRBJ1-6, with 8 bases that match TRBD1. Germline CDR1 is LGHDT and CDR2 is YNNKEL (reference sequence). The junction had 6 bases not matched to a gene; V was cut back by 4 bases and J by 7 bases. This CDR3 spans 15 amino acids.

This sequence joins TRBV6-1 and TRBJ2-1; D ambiguous. The CDR3 extends over 15 amino acids. The V gene's germline CDR1 is MNHNS and CDR2 SASEGT. V was trimmed by 2 bases and J by 1 base, leaving 9 bases between them. The DNA for the CDR3 is TGTGCCAGCAGTGAACCATTGAGGTCCTACAATGAGCAGTTCTTC. It yields the protein CASSEPLRSYNEQFF.

V and J are TRBV12-5 and TRBJ2-7, with 7 bases matching TRBD2. Germline loops: CDR1 LGHNT, CDR2 FRNRAP. The V and J ends lost 7 bases and 2 bases, in that order; junction bases with no gene match: 8. The CDR3 consists of 14 residues. The CDR3 sequence: CASALGGSAYEQYF. The CDR3 region has the DNA TGTGCTAGTGCACTCGGGGGGTCGGCCTACGAGCAGTACTTC.